This TCR beta chain came from a study of cytomegalovirus exposure and HLA in healthy donors. Findings and caveats of the study: In an earlier analysis, in approximately 630 donors, most V segments appeared productive either ~90% or ~30% of the time. For most subjects, TCR beta sequences were reported to predict HLA-A and HLA-B alleles with accuracy. Associated with cytomegalovirus, according to the listing, were 170 or so TCR beta chains.

Vbeta (60) and Jbeta (13) primers were used in the PCR. Some clones are missing from TCRdb's copy, which holds only in-frame ones; the method was immunoSEQ multiplex PCR. The repertoire holds about 190,000 clones, with roughly 80% as singletons. In germline, CDR1 is SGDLS, CDR2 YYNGEE. This CDR3 is built from 16 residues. Points on this clone: Its antigen is still unknown. Compared with germline, one end of the junction differs, possibly owing to a read error.

The receptor was isolated from a man aged 40-49 years in good health and CMV-seropositive. Material for sequencing was PBMCs. The chain carries TRBV9 and TRBJ1-6; 12 nucleotides align to TRBD1. The CDR3 bases are TGTGCCAGCAGCGCAGCCGGGACAGGGGGCGGATCACCCCTCTACTTT. Encoded protein: CASSAAGTGGGSPLYF.